This T cell receptor beta chain is drawn from a study of blood T cell repertoires in COVID-19. Clones were read by immunoSEQ multiplex PCR, and TCRdb kept only the in-frame ones, dropping some. The sample lists about 170,000 clones; about 84% were seen once. This clone is a singleton in its sample. Allocation to cohorts depended on clinical history reported by the participants. Specimen: PBMCs or T cells enriched from blood (not recorded which). The TCR originated in a man aged 50-59 years who had recovered from COVID-19.

CDR3 loop: CAISGSRDTQYF. The CDR3 coding sequence is TGTGCCATCAGTGGATCTAGAGATACGCAGTATTTT. This rearrangement joins TRBV10-3 to TRBJ2-3; D unclear. Germline-derived CDR1 and CDR2 are ENHRY and SYGVKD. With 4 bases removed from V and 5 bases from J, the gap between germline ends came to 7 bases. The CDR3 length is 12 residues.